Reported below is one TCR beta chain. Its antigen remains unknown. In the PCR, 60 Vbeta and 13 Jbeta primers were used. Profiling relied on immunoSEQ multiplex PCR, and the TCRdb table lists in-frame clones only, not all of them. The sample gives about 130,000 clones, roughly three quarters of which show up once; roughly 3.1% is in the top ten. This record belongs to a study of cytomegalovirus exposure and HLA in healthy donors. Overall study results and limits: Relative to equally common others, HLA-associated TCR beta chains showed greater clonal expansion in a later analysis. Exclusion applied to some V segments, including TRBV6-2 and TRBV6-3, as they were indistinguishable.

Germline V CDR1 and CDR2: MNHNY, SVGAGI (reference sequence). The CDR3 is made up of 16 amino acids. Losses at the gene ends were 4 bases for V and 2 bases for J; bases not matched to a gene: 5. Nominal health characterized the donors when sampled, though unrecorded immune exposures were likely. J is TRBJ2-3 and V is TRBV6-6, with 11 positions matching TRBD1. Sequencing used PBMCs. This clonotype was obtained from a man aged 30-40 years in good health and CMV-seronegative. CDR3: CASSWGQGVPTDTQYF. The CDR3 bases are TGTGCCAGCAGTTGGGGACAGGGGGTACCCACAGATACGCAGTATTTT.